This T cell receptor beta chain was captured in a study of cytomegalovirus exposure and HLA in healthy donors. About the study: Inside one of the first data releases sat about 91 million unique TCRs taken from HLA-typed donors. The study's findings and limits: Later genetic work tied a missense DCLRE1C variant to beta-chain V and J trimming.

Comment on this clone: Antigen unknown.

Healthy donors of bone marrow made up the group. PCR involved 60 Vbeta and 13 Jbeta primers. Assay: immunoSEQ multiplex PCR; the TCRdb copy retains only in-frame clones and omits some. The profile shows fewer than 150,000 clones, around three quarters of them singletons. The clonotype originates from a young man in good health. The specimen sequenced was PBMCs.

The CDR3 sequence is CSVELPTAYEQYF. CDR3 sequence (DNA): TGCAGCGTTGAACTGCCCACGGCCTACGAGCAGTACTTC. This chain uses TRBV29-1 with TRBJ2-7; D unclear. This CDR3 spans 13 amino acids. Trimming pared 2 bases from V and 2 bases from J, leaving 10 bases between. Germline CDR1 and CDR2: SQVTM and ANQGSEA.